Below are 4 T cell receptor beta chains sequenced from a single sample in a study of low-dose radiotherapy and immunotherapy resistance in tumors. Primers used for first-strand cDNA, a TRAV- and TRBV-specific set, covered both alpha and beta chains. Using a constant-region primer together with a V-primer adapter, TCRs were subjected to roughly 18 PCR cycles of amplification. TCRdb reanalysed the reads using MiXCR and keeps one entry per CDR3 protein. The sample shows about 39,000 distinct CDR3 sequences, around 20% of them seen only once. Time point indicated: after trial treatment. The treatment denotes: LDRT plus nivolumab, ipilimumab, low-dose cyclophosphamide and aspirin (RACIN trial). This material consisted of PBMCs, taken after low-dose radiotherapy plus immunotherapy. The receptors here all came from a female donor with ovarian cancer.

This clonotype was recorded many times. V is TRBV19 and J is TRBJ1-1; D may be TRBD1 (6 bases). Germline values: CDR1 LNHDA, CDR2 SQIVND (reference sequence). The CDR3 has 19 residues. V lost 10 bases and J 3 bases, leaving 33 bases between the germline ends. CDR3 amino acids: CATNHPSLWGPGFDTEAFF. The CDR3 nucleotides read TGTGCCACCAATCATCCCAGTCTCTGGGGGCCGGGGTTTGACACTGAAGCTTTCTTT. Complete variable domain (other parts from reference TRBV19 and TRBJ1-1): DGGITQSPKYLFRKEGQNVTLSCEQNLNHDAMYWYRQDPGQGLRLIYYSQIVNDFQKGDIAEGYSVSREKKESFPLTVTSAQKNPTAFYLCATNHPSLWGPGFDTEAFFGQGTRLTVV.

This clonotype was seen a single time. With only one base between it and a far larger clone, this is likely a read error. The chain combines TRBV11-1 with TRBJ2-7; the D gene is possibly TRBD2 (7 bases). There are 14 residues in the CDR3. The ends were cut back, 8 bases at V and 7 bases at J, with 21 bases in the middle. Germline CDR1 reads SGHAT; CDR2 reads FQDESV (reference sequence). The CDR3 DNA is TGTGCCAGCCTTGGGGGGGCCTCCTACAATGAGCAGTACTTC. This encodes CASLGGASYNEQYF.

This clonotype was seen ten or more times. Written as DNA, the CDR3 is TGTGCCAGCAGCTTCACGGGGGGAGGGGATGAAGCTTTCTTT. The encoded protein is CASSFTGGGDEAFF. The V gene is TRBV9, the J gene TRBJ1-1, with D possibly being TRBD1 (5 bases). With 4 bases removed from V and 7 bases from J, the gap between germline ends came to 17 bases. The CDR3 is 14 residues long. Germline loops: CDR1 SGDLS, CDR2 YYNGEE.

The sample holds many counts of this clonotype. The gene calls are TRBV3-1 and TRBJ1-5; 8 bases fit TRBD1. The V gene's germline CDR1 is LGHDT and CDR2 YNNKEL (reference sequence). V was clipped by 1 base and J by 4 bases; unmatched bases: 6. This CDR3 region has 16 residues. The CDR3 sequence: CASSQGGQGANQPQHF. The CDR3, as DNA: TGTGCCAGCAGCCAAGGGGGTCAGGGGGCGAATCAGCCCCAGCATTTT.